This entry lists 2 T cell receptor beta chains sequenced from one sample in a study of neurological immune-mediated disorders. Via MiXCR, TCRdb re-called the 5' RACE reads, giving one row per CDR3 protein. The sample carries approximately 82,000 distinct CDR3 sequences, 2.5% to 3% recorded once. Sequencing input: PBMCs. The receptors originated from a woman aged 25 to 39 with multiple sclerosis.

This clonotype was recorded many times. This rearrangement joins TRBV12-3 or TRBV12-4 to TRBJ1-2, with 9 bases aligning to TRBD1. V dropped 5 bases and J dropped 3; count of bases not matched to a gene: 10. The CDR3 totals 16 residues. The CDR3 DNA reads as TGTGCCAGCAGTCGCGGGACAGGGCCATTCCACTATGGCTACACCTTC. Its translation: CASSRGTGPFHYGYTF.

This clonotype was observed at least ten times. V gene TRBV7-8 combines with J gene TRBJ2-7, with TRBD1 matching 7 bases. This CDR3 is 13 amino acids long. Germline CDR1 is SGHVS and CDR2 is FQNEAQ. The trim removed 5 bases at V and 6 bases at J, leaving 7 bases unmatched. The CDR3 DNA reads TGTGCCAGCAGCCTCTTAACAGGGGTCGAGCAGTACTTC. Amino acid sequence: CASSLLTGVEQYF.